This TCR beta chain originates from a study of blood T cell repertoires in COVID-19. Study background: The United States, Italy and Spain provided the acute and convalescent COVID-19 samples.

Using immunoSEQ multiplex PCR, the repertoire was profiled, and TCRdb retains in-frame clones only, with some absent. The profile covers about 110,000 clones, with 75% to 90% appearing a single time and 0.7% to 1% taken by the ten largest. The ends were cut back, 8 bases at V and 2 bases at J, with 3 bases in the middle. CDR3 length: 10 residues. Germline assignment: CDR1 LNHDA and CDR2 SQIVND (reference sequence). Sample: peripheral blood. The TCR was taken from a woman in her 70s with acute or convalescent COVID-19. The rearrangement uses TRBV19 and TRBJ2-5; D gene unclear. CDR3 loop: CASPQETQYF. The CDR3 bases are TGTGCCAGTCCTCAAGAGACCCAGTACTTC.